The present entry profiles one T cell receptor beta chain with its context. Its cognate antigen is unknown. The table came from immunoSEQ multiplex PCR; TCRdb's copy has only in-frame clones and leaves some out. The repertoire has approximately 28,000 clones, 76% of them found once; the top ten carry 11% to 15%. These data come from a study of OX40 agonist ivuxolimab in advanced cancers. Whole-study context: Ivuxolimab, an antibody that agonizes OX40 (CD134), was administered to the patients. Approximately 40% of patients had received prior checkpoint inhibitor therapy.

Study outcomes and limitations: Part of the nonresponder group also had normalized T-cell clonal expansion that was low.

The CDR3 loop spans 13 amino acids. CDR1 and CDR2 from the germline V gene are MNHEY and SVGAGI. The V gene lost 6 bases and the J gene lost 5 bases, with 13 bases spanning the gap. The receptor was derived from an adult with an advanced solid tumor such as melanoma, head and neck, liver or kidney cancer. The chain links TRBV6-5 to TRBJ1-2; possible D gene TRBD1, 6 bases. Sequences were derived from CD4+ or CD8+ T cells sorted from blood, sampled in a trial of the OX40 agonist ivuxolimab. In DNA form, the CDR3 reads TGTGCCAGCAGAAGACAGGCAGAGTATGGCTACACCTTC. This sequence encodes CASRRQAEYGYTF.